The present entry profiles one T cell receptor (beta chain) with its context. No antigen is known for it. This specimen comes from a study of T cell responses to AZD1222 COVID-19 vaccine. General observations from the study: Clonal diversity was possibly underestimated, and the donors were mostly white British, with more females. Mapped onto spike, vaccine-associated CD4 TCRs spanned it and were dominant at 160-218 and 743-854. The study identified only 6 or 7 AZD1222 recipients as seropositive at baseline. Reports say nearly half of spike-specific TCRs go after unmutated variant regions.

Profiling relied on immunoSEQ multiplex PCR, and the TCRdb table lists in-frame clones only, not all of them. The data hold approximately 170,000 clones, with 85% to 95% observed a single time. V gave up 6 bases and J gave up 9 bases, with 21 bases separating them. Per germline, CDR1 WSHSY and CDR2 SAAADI. This CDR3 region has 16 residues. The V and J genes are TRBV10-2 and TRBJ1-6; a weak D match, TRBD1 (6 bases). The source is an adult in good health. The sample consisted of peripheral blood, taken on day 0 of AZD1222 vaccination. CDR3 amino acids: CASRDPRGGISSPLHF. CDR3 coding DNA: TGCGCCAGCAGAGACCCTCGGGGGGGCATAAGTTCACCCCTCCACTTT.